The present entry profiles one T cell receptor (beta chain) with its context. This entry comes from a study of blood T cell repertoires in COVID-19. TCRdb's copy holds only in-frame clones and misses some; the assay was immunoSEQ multiplex PCR. The sample carries 150,000 to 200,000 clones, about 80% recorded once. This CDR3 is 14 amino acids long. Germline lookup yields CDR1 LNHDA and CDR2 SQIVND (reference sequence). Unmatched junction bases numbered 7, after V lost 6 bases and J lost 3 bases. This clonotype was sampled from a woman aged 40 to 50 with COVID-19, enrolled during active disease. Sequenced input: peripheral blood. This rearrangement joins TRBV19 to TRBJ2-7, with 8 bases that match TRBD1. The CDR3 reads CASSAGTGNYEQYV. DNA of the CDR3: TGTGCCAGTAGCGCCGGGACAGGTAACTACGAGCAGTACGTC.